The entry that follows covers one TCR beta chain sequence. From germline, CDR1 is SNHLY and CDR2 FYNNEI. With V trimmed by 4 bases and J by 8 bases, 10 bases remained unmatched. CDR3 length equals 14 residues. The record originates from a study of blood T cell repertoires in COVID-19. Overall study context: The United States, Italy and Spain provided the acute and convalescent COVID-19 samples. PBMCs, B-cell-depleted T cells, or T cells were the source of the cDNA or gDNA that made up the material.

Using immunoSEQ multiplex PCR, the repertoire was profiled, and TCRdb retains in-frame clones only, with some absent. The sample includes roughly 400,000 clones, approximately 85% of them seen just once. The sequence derives from a woman between 40 and 50 years old with acute COVID-19. V usage is TRBV2 and J usage is TRBJ1-2; 7 bases match TRBD1. The sample comprised PBMCs or T cells enriched from blood (not recorded which). CDR3 residues: CASSAKTGLRGYTF. CDR3 DNA: TGTGCCAGCAGTGCTAAGACAGGGTTGAGAGGCTACACCTTC.